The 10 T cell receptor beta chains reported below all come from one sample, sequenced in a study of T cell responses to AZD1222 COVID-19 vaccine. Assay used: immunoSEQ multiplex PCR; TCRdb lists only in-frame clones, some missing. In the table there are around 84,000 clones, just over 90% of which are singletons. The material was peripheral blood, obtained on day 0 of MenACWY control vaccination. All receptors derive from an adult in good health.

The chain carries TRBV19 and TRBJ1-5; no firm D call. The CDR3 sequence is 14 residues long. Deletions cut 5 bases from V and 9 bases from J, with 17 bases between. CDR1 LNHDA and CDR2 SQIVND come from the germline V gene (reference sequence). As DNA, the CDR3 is TGTGCCAGTAGTCCCACACTGGCGGTTACGCCCCAGCATTTT. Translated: CASSPTLAVTPQHF.

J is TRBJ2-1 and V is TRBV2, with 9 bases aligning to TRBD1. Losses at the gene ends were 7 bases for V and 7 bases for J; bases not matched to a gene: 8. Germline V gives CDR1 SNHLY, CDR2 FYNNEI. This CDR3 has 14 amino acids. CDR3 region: CASTGTGQGNEQFF. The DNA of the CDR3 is TGTGCCAGCACCGGGACAGGGCAAGGGAATGAGCAGTTCTTC.

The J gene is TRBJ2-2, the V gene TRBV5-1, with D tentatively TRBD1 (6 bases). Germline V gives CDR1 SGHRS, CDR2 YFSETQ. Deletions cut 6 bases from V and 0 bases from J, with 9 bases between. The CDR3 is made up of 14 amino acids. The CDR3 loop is CASTRTANTGELFF. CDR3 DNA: TGCGCCAGCACCCGGACAGCGAACACCGGGGAGCTGTTTTTT.

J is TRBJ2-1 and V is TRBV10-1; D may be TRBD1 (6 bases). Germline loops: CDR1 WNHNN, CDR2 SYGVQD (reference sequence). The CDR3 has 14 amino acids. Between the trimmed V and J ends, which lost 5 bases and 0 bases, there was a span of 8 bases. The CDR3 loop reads CASSQGSSYNEQFF. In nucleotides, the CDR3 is TGCGCCAGCAGTCAGGGGTCCTCCTACAATGAGCAGTTCTTC.

The CDR3 DNA sequence: TGTGCCAGCAGCGGACAGGTTAATGAAAAACTGTTTTTT. It encodes CASSGQVNEKLFF. J is TRBJ1-4 and V is TRBV7-2; TRBD1 aligns across 7 bases. Germline CDR1 SGHTA, CDR2 FQGNSA. CDR3 length equals 13 residues. Trimming cost V 5 bases and J 4 bases; bases outside gene matches: 1.

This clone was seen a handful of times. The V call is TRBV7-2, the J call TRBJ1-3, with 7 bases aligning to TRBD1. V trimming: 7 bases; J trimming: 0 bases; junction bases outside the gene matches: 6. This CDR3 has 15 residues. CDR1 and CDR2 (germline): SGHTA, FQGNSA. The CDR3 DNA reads TGTGCCAGCACCCGCGACAGGGTCTCTGGAAACACCATATATTTT. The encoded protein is CASTRDRVSGNTIYF.

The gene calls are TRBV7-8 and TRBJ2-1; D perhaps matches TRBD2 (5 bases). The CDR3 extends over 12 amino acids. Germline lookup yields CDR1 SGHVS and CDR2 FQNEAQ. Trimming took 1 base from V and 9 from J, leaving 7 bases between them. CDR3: CASSLEAGEQFF. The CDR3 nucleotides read TGTGCCAGCAGCTTAGAGGCGGGTGAGCAGTTCTTC.

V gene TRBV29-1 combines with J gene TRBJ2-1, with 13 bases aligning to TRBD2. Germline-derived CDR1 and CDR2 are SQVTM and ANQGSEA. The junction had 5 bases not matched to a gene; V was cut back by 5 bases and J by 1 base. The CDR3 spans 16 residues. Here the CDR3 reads CSVPGLAGSSYNEQFF. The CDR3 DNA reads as TGCAGCGTTCCGGGACTAGCGGGGTCTTCCTACAATGAGCAGTTCTTC.

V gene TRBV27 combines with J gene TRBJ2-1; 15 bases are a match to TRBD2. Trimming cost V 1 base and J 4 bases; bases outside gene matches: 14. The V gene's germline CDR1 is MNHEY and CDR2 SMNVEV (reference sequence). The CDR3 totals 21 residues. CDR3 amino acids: CASSLWGLAGGMNVGYNEQFF. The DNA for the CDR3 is TGTGCCAGCAGTTTATGGGGACTAGCGGGAGGCATGAACGTGGGTTACAATGAGCAGTTCTTC.

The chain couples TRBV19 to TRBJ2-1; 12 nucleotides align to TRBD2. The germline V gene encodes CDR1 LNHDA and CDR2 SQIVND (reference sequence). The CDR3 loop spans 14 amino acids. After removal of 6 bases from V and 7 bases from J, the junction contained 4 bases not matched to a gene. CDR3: CASRVLAGGNEQFF. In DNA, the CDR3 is TGTGCCAGTAGAGTTCTAGCGGGGGGGAATGAGCAGTTCTTC.